The clone carrying this T cell receptor (beta chain) occurred a few times. This CDR3 spans 16 amino acids. From germline, CDR1 is KGHDR and CDR2 SFDVKD. V dropped 9 bases and J dropped 0 bases, with 17 bases sitting between them. TCRdb reanalysed the RT-PCR reads using MiXCR and keeps one entry per CDR3 protein. Of over 150,000 distinct CDR3 sequences in the sample, approximately 30% are singletons; the top ten hold approximately 3%. This specimen comes from a study of patients and donors after allogeneic stem cell transplantation. The TCR was taken from a human donor who was either an allogeneic HSCT recipient or a stem cell or donor lymphocyte infusion donor (not recorded which). It is not recorded whose cells these are; they may come from a transplant donor. The sequencing input was blood, either unsorted or a sorted T cell fraction (not recorded which). This sequence joins TRBV24-1 and TRBJ1-5; D not resolved. The CDR3 region is CATVKSSRDSNQPQHF. The DNA of the CDR3 is TGTGCCACCGTAAAGTCGAGTCGGGATAGCAATCAGCCCCAGCATTTT.